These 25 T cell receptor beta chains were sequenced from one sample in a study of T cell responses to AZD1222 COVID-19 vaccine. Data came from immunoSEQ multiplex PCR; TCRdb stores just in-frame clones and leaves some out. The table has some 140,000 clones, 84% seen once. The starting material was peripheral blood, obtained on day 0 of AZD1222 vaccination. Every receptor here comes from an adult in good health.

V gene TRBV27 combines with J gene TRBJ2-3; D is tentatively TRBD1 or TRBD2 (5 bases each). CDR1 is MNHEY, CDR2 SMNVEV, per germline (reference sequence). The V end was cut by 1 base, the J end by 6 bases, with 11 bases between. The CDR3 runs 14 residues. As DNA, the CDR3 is TGTGCCAGCAGTTTATGGGACGGCGGGGATACGCAGTATTTT. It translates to CASSLWDGGDTQYF.

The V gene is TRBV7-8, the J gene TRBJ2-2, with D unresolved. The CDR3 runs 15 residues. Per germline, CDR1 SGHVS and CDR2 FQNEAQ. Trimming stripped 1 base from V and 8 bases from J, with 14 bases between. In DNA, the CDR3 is TGTGCCAGCAGCTTAGTAGGGCTGTCGGTTGGGGAGCTGTTTTTT. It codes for CASSLVGLSVGELFF.

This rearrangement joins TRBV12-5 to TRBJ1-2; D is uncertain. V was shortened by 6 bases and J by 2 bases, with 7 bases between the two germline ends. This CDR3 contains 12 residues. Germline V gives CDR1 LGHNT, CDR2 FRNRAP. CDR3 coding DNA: TGTGCTAGTGGGGTGGAGAACTATGGCTACACCTTC. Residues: CASGVENYGYTF. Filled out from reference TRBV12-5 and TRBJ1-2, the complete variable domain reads DARVTQTPRHKVTEMGQEVTMRCQPILGHNTVFWYRQTMMQGLELLAYFRNRAPLDDSGMPKDRFSAEMPDATLATLKIQPSEPRDSAVYFCASGVENYGYTFGSGTRLTVV.

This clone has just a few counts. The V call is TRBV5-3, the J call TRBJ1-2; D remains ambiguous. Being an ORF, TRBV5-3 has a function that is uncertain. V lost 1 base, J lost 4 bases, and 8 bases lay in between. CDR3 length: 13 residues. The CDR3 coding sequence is TGTGCCAGAAGCTTGAGGGAACCCTATGGCTACACCTTC. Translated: CARSLREPYGYTF.

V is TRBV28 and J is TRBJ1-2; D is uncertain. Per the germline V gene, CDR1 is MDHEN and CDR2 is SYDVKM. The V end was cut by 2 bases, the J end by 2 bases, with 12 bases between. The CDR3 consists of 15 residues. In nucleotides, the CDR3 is TGTGCCAGCAGTTTAGTGGGCACGGAGAACTATGGCTACACCTTC. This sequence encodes CASSLVGTENYGYTF.

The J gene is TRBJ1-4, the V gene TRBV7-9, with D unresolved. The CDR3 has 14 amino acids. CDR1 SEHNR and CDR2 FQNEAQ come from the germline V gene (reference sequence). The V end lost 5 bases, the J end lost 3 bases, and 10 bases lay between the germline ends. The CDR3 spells CASSPSRANEKLFF. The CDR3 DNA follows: TGTGCCAGCAGCCCTAGTCGGGCTAATGAAAAACTGTTTTTT. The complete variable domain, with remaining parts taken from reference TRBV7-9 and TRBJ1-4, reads DTGVSQNPRHKITKRGQNVTFRCDPISEHNRLYWYRQTLGQGPEFLTYFQNEAQLEKSRLLSDRFSAERPKGSFSTLEIQRTEQGDSAMYLCASSPSRANEKLFFGSGTQLSVL.

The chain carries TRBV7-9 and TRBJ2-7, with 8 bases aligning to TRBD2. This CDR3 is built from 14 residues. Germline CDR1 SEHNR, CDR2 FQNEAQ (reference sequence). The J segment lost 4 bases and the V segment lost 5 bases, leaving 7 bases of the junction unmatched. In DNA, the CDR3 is TGTGCCAGCAGCCTCAGCGGGGGCACTTACGAGCAGTACTTC. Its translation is CASSLSGGTYEQYF.

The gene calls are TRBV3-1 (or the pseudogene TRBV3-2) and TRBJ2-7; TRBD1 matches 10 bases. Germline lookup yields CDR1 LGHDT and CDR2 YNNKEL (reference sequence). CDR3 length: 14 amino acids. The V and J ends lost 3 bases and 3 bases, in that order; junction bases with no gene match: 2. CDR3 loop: CASSHRDRGYEQYF. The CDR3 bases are TGTGCCAGCAGCCACCGGGACAGGGGCTACGAGCAGTACTTC.

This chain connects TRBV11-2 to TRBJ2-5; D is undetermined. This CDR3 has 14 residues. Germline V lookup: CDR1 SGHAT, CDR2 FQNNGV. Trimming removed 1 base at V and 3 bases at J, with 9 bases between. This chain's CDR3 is CASSLGAPKETQYF. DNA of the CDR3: TGTGCCAGCAGCTTAGGGGCCCCTAAAGAGACCCAGTACTTC.

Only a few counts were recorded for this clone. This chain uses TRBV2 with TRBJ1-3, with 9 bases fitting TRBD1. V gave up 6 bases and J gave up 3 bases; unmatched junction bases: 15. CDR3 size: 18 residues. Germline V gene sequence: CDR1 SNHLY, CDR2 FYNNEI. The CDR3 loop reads CASRESTSDRGFGNTIYF. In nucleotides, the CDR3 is TGTGCCAGCAGGGAATCTACCTCGGACAGGGGATTTGGAAACACCATATATTTT. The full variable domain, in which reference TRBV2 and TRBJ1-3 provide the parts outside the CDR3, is EPEVTQTPSHQVTQMGQEVILRCVPISNHLYFYWYRQILGQKVEFLVSFYNNEISEKSEIFDDQFSVERPDGSNFTLKIRSTKLEDSAMYFCASRESTSDRGFGNTIYFGEGSWLTVV.

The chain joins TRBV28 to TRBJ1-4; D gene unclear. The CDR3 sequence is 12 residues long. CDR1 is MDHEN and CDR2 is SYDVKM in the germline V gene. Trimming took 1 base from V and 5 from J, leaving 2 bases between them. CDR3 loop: CASSLLNEKLFF. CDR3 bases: TGTGCCAGCAGTTTATTGAATGAAAAACTGTTTTTT. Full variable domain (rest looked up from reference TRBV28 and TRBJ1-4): DVKVTQSSRYLVKRTGEKVFLECVQDMDHENMFWYRQDPGLGLRLIYFSYDVKMKEKGDIPEGYSVSREKKERFSLILESASTNQTSMYLCASSLLNEKLFFGSGTQLSVL.

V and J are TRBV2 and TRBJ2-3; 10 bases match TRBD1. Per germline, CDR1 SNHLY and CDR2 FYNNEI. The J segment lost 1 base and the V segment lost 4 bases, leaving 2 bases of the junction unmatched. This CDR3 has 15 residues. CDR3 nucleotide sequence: TGTGCCAGCAGTGTCGGGACAGGGGGCACAGATACGCAGTATTTT. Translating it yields CASSVGTGGTDTQYF.

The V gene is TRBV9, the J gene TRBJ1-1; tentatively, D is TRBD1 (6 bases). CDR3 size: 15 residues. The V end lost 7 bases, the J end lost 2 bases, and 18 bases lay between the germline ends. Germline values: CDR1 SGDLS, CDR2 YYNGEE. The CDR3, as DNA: TGTGCCAGCGCACTGGGGGCTACAACAAACACTGAAGCTTTCTTT. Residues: CASALGATTNTEAFF.

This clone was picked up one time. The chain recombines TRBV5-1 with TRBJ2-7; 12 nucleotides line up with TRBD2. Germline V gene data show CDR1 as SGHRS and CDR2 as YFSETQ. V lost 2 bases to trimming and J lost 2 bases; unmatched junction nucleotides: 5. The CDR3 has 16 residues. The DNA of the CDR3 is TGCGCCAGCAGCTTAGGACTAGCGGGGTGGACCTACGAGCAGTACTTC. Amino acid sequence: CASSLGLAGWTYEQYF.

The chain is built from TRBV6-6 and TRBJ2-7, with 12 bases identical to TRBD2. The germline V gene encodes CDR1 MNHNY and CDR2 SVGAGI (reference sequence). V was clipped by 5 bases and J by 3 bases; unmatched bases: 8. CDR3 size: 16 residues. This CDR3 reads CASSNPLAGGIYEQYF. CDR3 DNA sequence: TGTGCCAGCAGTAACCCCCTAGCGGGGGGGATCTACGAGCAGTACTTC.

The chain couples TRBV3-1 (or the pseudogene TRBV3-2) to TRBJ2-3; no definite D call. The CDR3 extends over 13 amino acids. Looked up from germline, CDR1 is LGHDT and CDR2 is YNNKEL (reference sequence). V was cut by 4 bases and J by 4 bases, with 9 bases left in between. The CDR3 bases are TGTGCCAGCAGCCCCCCCGGAGCAGATACGCAGTATTTT. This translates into CASSPPGADTQYF.

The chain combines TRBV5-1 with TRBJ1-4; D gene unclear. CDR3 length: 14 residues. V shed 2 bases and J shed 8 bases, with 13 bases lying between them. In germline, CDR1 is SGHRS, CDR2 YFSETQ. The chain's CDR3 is CASSLGQPLEKLFF. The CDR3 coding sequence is TGCGCCAGCAGCTTAGGGCAGCCCCTAGAAAAACTGTTTTTT.

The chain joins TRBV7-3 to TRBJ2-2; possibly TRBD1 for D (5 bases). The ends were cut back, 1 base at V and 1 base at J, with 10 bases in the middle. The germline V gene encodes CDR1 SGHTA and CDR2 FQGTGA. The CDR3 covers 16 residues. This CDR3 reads CASSLMGQGNTGELFF. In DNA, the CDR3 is TGTGCCAGCAGCTTAATGGGCCAGGGGAACACCGGGGAGCTGTTTTTT.

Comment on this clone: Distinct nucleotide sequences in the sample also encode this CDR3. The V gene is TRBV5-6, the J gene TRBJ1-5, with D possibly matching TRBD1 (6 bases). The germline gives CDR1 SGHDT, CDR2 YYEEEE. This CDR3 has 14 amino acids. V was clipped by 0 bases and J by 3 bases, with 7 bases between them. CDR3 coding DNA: TGTGCCAGCAGCTTGGGGACAGCCAATCAGCCCCAGCATTTT. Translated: CASSLGTANQPQHF.

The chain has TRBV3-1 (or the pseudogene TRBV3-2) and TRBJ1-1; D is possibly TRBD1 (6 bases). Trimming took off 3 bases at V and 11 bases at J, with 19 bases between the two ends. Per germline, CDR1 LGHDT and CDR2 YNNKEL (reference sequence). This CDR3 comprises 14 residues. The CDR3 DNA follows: TGTGCCAGCAGCCAGAAAGGGGGGACCTTTCTGGCTTTCTTT. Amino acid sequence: CASSQKGGTFLAFF.

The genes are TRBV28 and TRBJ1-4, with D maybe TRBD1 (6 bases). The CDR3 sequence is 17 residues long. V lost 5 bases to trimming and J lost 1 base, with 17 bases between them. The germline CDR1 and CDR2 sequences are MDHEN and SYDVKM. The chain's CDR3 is CASSPGESYGTNEKLFF. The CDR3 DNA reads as TGTGCCAGCAGTCCAGGGGAGAGCTATGGAACTAATGAAAAACTGTTTTTT.

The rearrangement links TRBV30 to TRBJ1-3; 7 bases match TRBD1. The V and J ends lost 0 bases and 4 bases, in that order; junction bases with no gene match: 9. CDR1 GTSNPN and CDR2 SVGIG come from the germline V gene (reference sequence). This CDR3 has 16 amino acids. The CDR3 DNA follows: TGTGCCTGGAGTGTACGAATAGGGGGCTTCGGAAACACCATATATTTT. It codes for CAWSVRIGGFGNTIYF.

DNA for the CDR3: TGTGCCAGCAGCGTAGATTCACGGGGTTCCTCCTACAATGAGCAGTTCTTC. This gives the protein CASSVDSRGSSYNEQFF. This chain connects TRBV9 to TRBJ2-1, with a weak D call TRBD2 (5 bases). The V gene lost 0 bases and the J gene lost 0 bases, with 13 bases spanning the gap. CDR1 SGDLS and CDR2 YYNGEE come from the germline V gene. This CDR3 comprises 17 residues.

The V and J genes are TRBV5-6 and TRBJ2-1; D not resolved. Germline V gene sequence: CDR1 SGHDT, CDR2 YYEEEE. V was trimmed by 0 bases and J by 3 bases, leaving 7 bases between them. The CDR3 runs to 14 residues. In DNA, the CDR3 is TGTGCCAGCAGCTTGGACGGAAACTACAATGAGCAGTTCTTC. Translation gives CASSLDGNYNEQFF. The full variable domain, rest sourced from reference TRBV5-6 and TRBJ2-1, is DAGVTQSPTHLIKTRGQQVTLRCSPKSGHDTVSWYQQALGQGPQFIFQYYEEEERQRGNFPDRFSGHQFPNYSSELNVNALLLGDSALYLCASSLDGNYNEQFFGPGTRLTVL.

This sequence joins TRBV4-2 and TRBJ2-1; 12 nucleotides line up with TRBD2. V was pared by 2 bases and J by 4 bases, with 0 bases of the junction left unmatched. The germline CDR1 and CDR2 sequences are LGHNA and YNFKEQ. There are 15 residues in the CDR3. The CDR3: CASSQLAGGYNEQFF. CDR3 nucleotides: TGTGCCAGCAGCCAACTAGCGGGGGGGTACAATGAGCAGTTCTTC.